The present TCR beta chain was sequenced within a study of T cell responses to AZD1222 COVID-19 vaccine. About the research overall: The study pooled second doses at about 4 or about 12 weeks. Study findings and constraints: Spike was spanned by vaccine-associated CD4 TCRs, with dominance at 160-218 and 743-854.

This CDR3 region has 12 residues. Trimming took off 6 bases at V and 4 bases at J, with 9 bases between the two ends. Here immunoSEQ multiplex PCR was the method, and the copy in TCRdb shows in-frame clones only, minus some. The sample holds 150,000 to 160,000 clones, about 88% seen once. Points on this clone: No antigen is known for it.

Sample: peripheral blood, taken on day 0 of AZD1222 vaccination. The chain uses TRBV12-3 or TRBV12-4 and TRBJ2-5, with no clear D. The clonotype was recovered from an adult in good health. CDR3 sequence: CASSPEVETQYF. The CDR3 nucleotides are TGTGCCAGCAGCCCTGAGGTAGAGACCCAGTACTTC.